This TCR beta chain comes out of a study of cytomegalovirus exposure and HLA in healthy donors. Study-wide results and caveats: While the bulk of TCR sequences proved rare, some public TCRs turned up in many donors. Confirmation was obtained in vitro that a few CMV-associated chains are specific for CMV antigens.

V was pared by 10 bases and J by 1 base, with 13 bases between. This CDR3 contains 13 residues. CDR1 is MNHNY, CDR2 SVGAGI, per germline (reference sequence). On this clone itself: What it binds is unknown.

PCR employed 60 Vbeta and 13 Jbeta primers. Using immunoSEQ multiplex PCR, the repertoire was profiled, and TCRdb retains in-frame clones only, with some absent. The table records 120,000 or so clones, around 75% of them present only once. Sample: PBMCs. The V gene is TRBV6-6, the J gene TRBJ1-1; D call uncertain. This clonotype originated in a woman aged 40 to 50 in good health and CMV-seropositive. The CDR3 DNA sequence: TGTGCCACCCGCCCGGGAGGGAACACTGAAGCTTTCTTT. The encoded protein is CATRPGGNTEAFF.